The 4 T cell receptor beta chains listed next were all sequenced from one sample in a study of control samples from healthy donors and cancer patients. Clones were read by immunoSEQ multiplex PCR, and TCRdb kept only the in-frame ones, dropping some. The sample includes about 120,000 clones, 85% to 90% of them seen just once. Material for sequencing was PBMCs. Receptors were obtained from a woman in her forties or fifties with colorectal cancer.

The sample holds many counts of this clone. This sample includes further DNA sequences coding for the same CDR3. The CDR3 DNA follows: TGCGCCAGCAGCGGAGCTACAGGGTGGGACACTGAAGCTTTCTTT. Protein sequence: CASSGATGWDTEAFF. The rearrangement joins TRBV5-1 to TRBJ1-1, with D possibly matching TRBD1 (6 bases). Germline V lookup: CDR1 SGHRS, CDR2 YFSETQ. This CDR3 has 15 residues. Trimming pared 4 bases from V and 3 bases from J, leaving 16 bases between.

V usage is TRBV7-3 and J usage is TRBJ2-3; D is possibly TRBD1 or TRBD2 (5 bases each). V was clipped by 5 bases and J by 0 bases, with 12 bases between them. The CDR3 consists of 15 residues. Germline CDR1 reads SGHTA; CDR2 reads FQGTGA. CDR3 sequence reads: CASSHGTPSTDTQYF. CDR3 bases: TGTGCCAGCAGCCATGGGACCCCTAGCACAGATACGCAGTATTTT.

CDR3 nucleotide sequence: TGTGCCAGCAGCTCACCGGGACTAGCGGGGGTCCCCCCTAGCACAGATACGCAGTATTTT. It specifies CASSSPGLAGVPPSTDTQYF. V is TRBV5-4 and J is TRBJ2-3; 14 nucleotides line up with TRBD2. The CDR3 sequence is 20 residues long. V trimming: 3 bases; J trimming: 0 bases; junction bases outside the gene matches: 12. The germline CDR1 and CDR2 sequences are SGHNT and YYREEE (reference sequence). Looking up the rest from reference TRBV5-4 and TRBJ2-3 gives the full variable domain: ETGVTQSPTHLIKTRGQQVTLRCSSQSGHNTVSWYQQALGQGPQFIFQYYREEENGRGNFPPRFSGLQFPNYSSELNVNALELDDSALYLCASSSPGLAGVPPSTDTQYFGPGTRLTVL.

The genes are TRBV6-5 and TRBJ2-7, with 8 nucleotides matching TRBD1. The CDR3 runs to 15 residues. Germline values: CDR1 MNHEY, CDR2 SVGAGI. J lost 2 bases, V lost 6 bases, and 9 bases had no gene match. CDR3 protein: CASSRTGTGPYEQYF. The CDR3, as DNA: TGTGCCAGCAGCCGGACCGGGACAGGACCCTACGAGCAGTACTTC.